This T cell receptor beta chain stems from a study of T cell repertoires in cytomegalovirus infection. Study as a whole: From public TCR beta signatures came an indication of both CMV infection and matching HLA type. Study results and limitations: CMV-specific TCR beta clonotypes restricted by HLA-C dominated the ex vivo response. Cumulative frequency of public TCR beta families picked out carriers of CMV plus the relevant HLA.

This clonotype came up many times. Its matching antigen is unknown. Germline V gene lookup returns CDR1 MNHEY and CDR2 SMNVEV (reference sequence). V was trimmed by 0 bases and J by 10 bases, leaving 16 bases between them. The CDR3 covers 15 residues. TCRdb itself ran the reads through MiXCR, one entry per CDR3 protein. This sample has about 150,000 distinct CDR3 sequences; around a quarter occur once, and the top ten carry 9.5% to 13%. Sequenced material: PBMCs. The clonotype was recovered from a human donor in good health (CMV status not recorded). Some clones in this sample may be carry-over from other donors' samples. V and J are TRBV27 and TRBJ2-1; D call uncertain. CDR3 coding DNA: TGTGCCAGCAGTTTATCGTCCTCTAAGTCGGGCGAGCAGTTCTTC. Its translation: CASSLSSSKSGEQFF.